This T cell receptor beta chain is drawn from a study of blood T cell repertoires in COVID-19. About the study: Collection of acute and convalescent COVID-19 samples took place in the United States, Italy and Spain. Sources were T cells, B-cell-depleted T cells, or PBMCs; the material itself was cDNA or gDNA.

V shed 2 bases and J shed 2 bases, with 10 bases lying between them. Germline assignment: CDR1 MNHNS and CDR2 SASEGT. This CDR3 is 15 amino acids long. How the authors handled the data: The assay estimated nucleated cells by amplifying reference gene primers. Assay used: immunoSEQ multiplex PCR; TCRdb lists only in-frame clones, some missing. V and J calls and clone size come straight from that table; D and trimming were deduced from the DNA. The repertoire holds 250,000 to 350,000 clones, with about four fifths as singletons. The TCR sequence derives from a woman aged 45-60 years with acute or convalescent COVID-19. This chain links TRBV6-1 with TRBJ2-1, with a tentative D call TRBD1 (6 bases). Material for sequencing was peripheral blood. CDR3 in DNA: TGTGCCAGCAGTGAACAGGGGTCCACCTACAATGAGCAGTTCTTC. It yields the protein CASSEQGSTYNEQFF.